The source of this T cell receptor beta chain is a study of T cells expressing NK-cell markers. The CDR3 spans 17 residues. Germline assignment: CDR1 SGHTA and CDR2 FQGTGA. The authors made TCR beta cDNA libraries by 5'RACE template switching. This switching added a universal primer site and UMIs. Following a re-call of the 5' RACE reads, TCRdb has one entry per CDR3 protein and lacks DNA. The repertoire table contains some 500,000 distinct CDR3 sequences. The specimen was blood T cells: a sorted CD56 or NKG2C T cell subset, CD4+ or CD8+ T cells, or bulk PBMC T cells (not recorded which). This chain links TRBV7-3 with TRBJ2-3; TCRdb's D gene call, TRBD2, goes unchecked for lack of DNA. The clonotype was recovered from a woman aged 45-59 years in good health. CDR3 protein: CASSHWGSGASTDTQYF.